The clone carrying this TCR beta chain was seen only once. This entry is derived from a study of blood T cell repertoires in COVID-19. The wider study: The cDNA or gDNA used as material had been derived from T cells, B-cell-depleted T cells, or PBMCs.

In germline, CDR1 is SGHKS, CDR2 YYEKEE (reference sequence). This CDR3 is 15 amino acids long. V gave up 2 bases and J gave up 0 bases; unmatched junction bases: 2. As handled by the study authors: Estimation of nucleated cell counts relied on the amplification of reference gene primers. Here immunoSEQ multiplex PCR was the method, and the copy in TCRdb shows in-frame clones only, minus some. The D gene and trimming were derived from the DNA, and the V and J assignments and clone size from that table. The top ten hold 15% to 20% of the sample, which has fewer than 90,000 clones, around three quarters seen once.

The sequenced sample consisted of peripheral blood. This TCR derives from a woman older than 75 with acute or convalescent COVID-19. The chain carries TRBV5-5 and TRBJ1-5; TRBD1 matches 7 bases. The CDR3 protein is CASSFDRDSNQPQHF. In DNA form, the CDR3 reads TGTGCCAGCAGCTTTGACAGGGATAGCAATCAGCCCCAGCATTTT. Supplemented by reference TRBV5-5 and TRBJ1-5, the full variable domain reads DAGVTQSPTHLIKTRGQQVTLRCSPISGHKSVSWYQQVLGQGPQFIFQYYEKEERGRGNFPDRFSARQFPNYSSELNVNALLLGDSALYLCASSFDRDSNQPQHFGDGTRLSIL.